This T cell receptor beta chain was documented in a study of CD8+ T cells in alopecia areata. The wider study: In an open-label trial, patients got 5 to 10 mg tofacitinib twice daily.

As concerns this clone: Its target is unknown.

Study-wide points: Among the top 100, expanded CD8+ clones, as well as scalp clonality, were significantly decreased by tofacitinib. Relative to normal scalp, lesional scalp, especially alopecia totalis/universalis, showed higher clonality.

In each case, RNA was isolated and then reverse transcribed into cDNA as the sequencing template. Some clones are missing from TCRdb's copy, which holds only in-frame ones; the method was immunoSEQ multiplex PCR. The data contain about 120,000 clones, around three fifths of them singletons. The treatment denotes: oral pan-JAK inhibitor, 5-10 mg twice daily. Lesional scalp tissue (obtained by punch biopsy) and peripheral blood were collected from alopecia areata patients. This CDR3 contains 17 residues. CDR1 and CDR2 from the germline V gene are GTSNPN and SVGIG (reference sequence). V trimming: 0 bases; J trimming: 5 bases; junction bases outside the gene matches: 11.

This rearrangement joins TRBV30 to TRBJ2-5; 11 nucleotides match TRBD1. The TCR was taken from a human donor with alopecia areata. The sequenced sample was CD4+ T cells sorted from blood, obtained at week 24, from a patient treated with tofacitinib. This CDR3 is CAWSVRSGTGGWETQYF. In nucleotides, the CDR3 is TGTGCCTGGAGTGTACGGTCGGGGACAGGGGGATGGGAGACCCAGTACTTC. The full variable domain, in which reference TRBV30 and TRBJ2-5 provide the parts outside the CDR3, is SQTIHQWPATLVQPVGSPLSLECTVEGTSNPNLYWYRQAAGRGLQLLFYSVGIGQISSEVPQNLSASRPQDRQFILSSKKLLLSDSGFYLCAWSVRSGTGGWETQYFGPGTRLLVL.